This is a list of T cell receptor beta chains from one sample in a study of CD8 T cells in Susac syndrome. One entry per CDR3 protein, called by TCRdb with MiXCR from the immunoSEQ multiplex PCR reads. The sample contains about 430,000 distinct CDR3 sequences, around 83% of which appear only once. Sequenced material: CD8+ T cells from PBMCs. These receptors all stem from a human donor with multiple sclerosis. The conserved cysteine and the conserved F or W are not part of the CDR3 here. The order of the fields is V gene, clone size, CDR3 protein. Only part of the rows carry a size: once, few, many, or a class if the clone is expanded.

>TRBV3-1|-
ASSHIAGGTYEQY
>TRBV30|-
AWSPGRTAYGYT
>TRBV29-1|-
SVDRVTEAF
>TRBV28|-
ASRLTGITEAF
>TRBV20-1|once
SPRDMNTEAF
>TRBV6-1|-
ASSHSTAYYNSPLH
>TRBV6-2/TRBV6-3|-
ATEQGGGNQPQH
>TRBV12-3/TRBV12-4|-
ASSSPILSSYEQY
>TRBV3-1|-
ASSQGNFRGHQGEQY
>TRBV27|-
ASNWSQGTQETQY